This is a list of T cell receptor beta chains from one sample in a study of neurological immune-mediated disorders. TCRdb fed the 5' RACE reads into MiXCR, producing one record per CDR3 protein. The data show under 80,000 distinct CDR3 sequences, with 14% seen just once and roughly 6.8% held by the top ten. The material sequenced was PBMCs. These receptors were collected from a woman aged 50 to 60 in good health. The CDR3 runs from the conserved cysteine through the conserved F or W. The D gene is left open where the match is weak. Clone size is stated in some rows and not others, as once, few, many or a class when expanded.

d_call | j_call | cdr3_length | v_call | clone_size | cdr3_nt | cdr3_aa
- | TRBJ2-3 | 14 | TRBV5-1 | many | TGCGCCAGCAGCTTGGTGGGCAGCACAGATACGCAGTATTTT | CASSLVGSTDTQYF
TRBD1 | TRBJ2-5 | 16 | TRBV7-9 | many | TGTGCCAGCAGCCCGGGGACAGGGGGGATTACAGAGACCCAGTACTTC | CASSPGTGGITETQYF
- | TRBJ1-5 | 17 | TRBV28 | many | TGTGCCAGCAGTTTATCAGTGTCCAGCATCAGCAATCAGCCCCAGCATTTT | CASSLSVSSISNQPQHF
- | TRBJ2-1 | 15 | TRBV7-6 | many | TGTGCCAGCAGCTTAGTGGTTGGGCGGGACAATGAGCAGTTCTTC | CASSLVVGRDNEQFF
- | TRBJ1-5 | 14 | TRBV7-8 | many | TGTGCCAGCAGCTTAGAAGCAGGGTTGGTGCCCCAGCATTTT | CASSLEAGLVPQHF
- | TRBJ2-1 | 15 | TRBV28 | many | TGTGCCAGCATCCGGGGGCGGGAATCCTACAATGAGCAGTTCTTC | CASIRGRESYNEQFF
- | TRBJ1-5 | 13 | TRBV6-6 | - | TGTGCCAGCAGTCACCGGGGCAATCAGCCCCAGCATTTT | CASSHRGNQPQHF
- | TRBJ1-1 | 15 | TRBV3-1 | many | TGTGCCAGCAGCCAAGATTGGGCGGGGGAGACTGAAGCTTTCTTT | CASSQDWAGETEAFF
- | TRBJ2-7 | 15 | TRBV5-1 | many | TGCGCCAGCAGCTTGCGCGGGACACCCTCCTACGAGCAGTACTTC | CASSLRGTPSYEQYF
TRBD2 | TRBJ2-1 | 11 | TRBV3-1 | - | TGTGCCAGCAGCCAAGGCGGGAGTGAGTTCTTC | CASSQGGSEFF
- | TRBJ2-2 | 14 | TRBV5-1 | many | TGCGCCAGCAGCTTAGAACACCCCACCGGGGAGCTGTTTTTT | CASSLEHPTGELFF
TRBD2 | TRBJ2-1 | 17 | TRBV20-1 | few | TGCAGTGCTAGGGGTGGGACTAGCGGGAGGGGAGGCAATGAGCAGTTCTTC | CSARGGTSGRGGNEQFF
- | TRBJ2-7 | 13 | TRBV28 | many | TGTGCCAGCAGTTTATGGCGCTCGGAGGAGCAGTACTTC | CASSLWRSEEQYF
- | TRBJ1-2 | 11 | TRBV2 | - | TGTGCCAGCAGTGAGGGCACTGGCTACACCTTC | CASSEGTGYTF
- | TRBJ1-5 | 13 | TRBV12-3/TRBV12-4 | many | TGTGCCAGCAGTTTAGAAGAGGATCAGCCCCAGCATTTT | CASSLEEDQPQHF
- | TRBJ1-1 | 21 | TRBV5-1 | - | - | CASSFYICSSRGGNVNTEAFF
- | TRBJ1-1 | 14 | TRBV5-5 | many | TGTGCCAGCAGCTTGGGACAGCGGAACACTGAAGCTTTCTTT | CASSLGQRNTEAFF
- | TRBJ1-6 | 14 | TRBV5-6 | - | TGTGCCAGCAGCTTGAATTGGGAGTCTTCACCCCTCCACTTT | CASSLNWESSPLHF
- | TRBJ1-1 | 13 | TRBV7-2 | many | TGTGCCAGCAGCCGGGGTCGGAGGATTGAAGCTTTCTTT | CASSRGRRIEAFF
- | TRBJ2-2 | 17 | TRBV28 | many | TGTGCCAGCAGTCCTACGGGGATGCGACAGGTCGCCGGGGAGCTGTTTTTT | CASSPTGMRQVAGELFF
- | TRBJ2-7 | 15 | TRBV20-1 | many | TGCAGTGCTAGTTGGGCCCTGGGTGACTCCTACGAGCAGTACTTC | CSASWALGDSYEQYF
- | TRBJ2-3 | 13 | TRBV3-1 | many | TGTGCCAGCAGCCAAGACCTCATAGATACGCAGTATTTT | CASSQDLIDTQYF
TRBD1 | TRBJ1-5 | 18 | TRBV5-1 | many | TGCGCCAGCAGCCCCGGCCCGAAAAGGACAGGGAGCAATCAGCCCCAGCATTTT | CASSPGPKRTGSNQPQHF
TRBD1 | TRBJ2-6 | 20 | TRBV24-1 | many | TGTGCCACCAGTGACCCTCCGGGACAGCCTGGGTCGTCTGGGGCCAACGTCCTGACTTTC | CATSDPPGQPGSSGANVLTF
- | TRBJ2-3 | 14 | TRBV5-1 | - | TGCGCCAGCAGCTTGGACCAGAGCACAGATACGCAGTATTTT | CASSLDQSTDTQYF
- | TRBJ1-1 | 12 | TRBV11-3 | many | TGTGCCAGCAGCCGCCCGGGGTCTGAAGCTTTCTTT | CASSRPGSEAFF
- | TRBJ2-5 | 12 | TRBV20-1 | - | TGCAGTGCTAGAGGACTAGTGGAGACCCAGTACTTC | CSARGLVETQYF
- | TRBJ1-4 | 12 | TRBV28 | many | TGTGCCAGCAGTTTACCTAATGAAAAACTGTTTTTT | CASSLPNEKLFF
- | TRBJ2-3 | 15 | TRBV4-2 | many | TGTGCCAGCAGCCAAGAACTAGCAAAAACAGATACGCAGTATTTT | CASSQELAKTDTQYF
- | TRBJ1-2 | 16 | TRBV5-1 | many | TGCGCCAGCAGCTTGGCCGGGGACAAGAGCAACTATGGCTACACCTTC | CASSLAGDKSNYGYTF
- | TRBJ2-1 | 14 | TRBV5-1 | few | TGCGCCAGTAACACCCAGGTGGGGTACAATGAGCAGTTCTTC | CASNTQVGYNEQFF
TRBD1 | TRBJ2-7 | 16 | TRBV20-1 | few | TGCAGTGCTAGTAGTGGGTGGACAGGGGAAACCTACGAGCAGTACTTC | CSASSGWTGETYEQYF
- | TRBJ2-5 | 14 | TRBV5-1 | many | TGCGCCAGCAGCTTGGTTGCCACGCAAGAGACCCAGTACTTC | CASSLVATQETQYF
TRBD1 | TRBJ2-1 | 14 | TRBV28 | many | TGTGCCAGCATTGACAGGGTAAAGTACAATGAGCAGTTCTTC | CASIDRVKYNEQFF
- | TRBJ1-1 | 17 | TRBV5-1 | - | TGCGCCAGCAGCTTAGAGGCCAATCGGCAGCAATTTGGGCAAGCTTTCTTT | CASSLEANRQQFGQAFF
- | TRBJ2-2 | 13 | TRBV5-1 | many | TGCGCCAGCAGCTTGTTCGGAACCGGGGAGCTGTTTTTT | CASSLFGTGELFF
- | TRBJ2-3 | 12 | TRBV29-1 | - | TGCAGCGTTGGGCAGGGGGGCTATACGCAGTATTTT | CSVGQGGYTQYF
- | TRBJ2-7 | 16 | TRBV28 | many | TGTGCCAGCAGTTTAATCCGTCAGCTCAGTCCCTACGAGCAGTACTTC | CASSLIRQLSPYEQYF
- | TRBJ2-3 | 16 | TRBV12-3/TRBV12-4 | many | TGTGCCAGCAGCTCAGCCCGCGGACACAGCACAGATACGCAGTATTTT | CASSSARGHSTDTQYF
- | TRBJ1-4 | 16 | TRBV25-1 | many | TGTGCCAGCAGTCCCGAGGGCAGGGGAAATAATGAAAAACTGTTTTTT | CASSPEGRGNNEKLFF
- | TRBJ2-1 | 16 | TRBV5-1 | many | TGCGCCAGCAGCTTGGCCGGGACGAGCTCCTACAATGAGCAGTTCTTC | CASSLAGTSSYNEQFF
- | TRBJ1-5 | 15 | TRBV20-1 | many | TGCAGTGCCCCGTTGGGGCAGGGAGGCAATCAGCCCCAGCATTTT | CSAPLGQGGNQPQHF
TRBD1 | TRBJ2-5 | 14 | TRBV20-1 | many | TGCAGTCTACCCGGGACAGCGATTCAAGAGACCCAGTACTTC | CSLPGTAIQETQYF
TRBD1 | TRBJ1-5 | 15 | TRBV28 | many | TGTGCCAGCAGTCTAACCGGGACAGGGGGACAGCCCCAGCATTTT | CASSLTGTGGQPQHF
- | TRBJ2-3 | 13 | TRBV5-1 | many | TGCGCCAGCAGCTCGGATCCTGCAGATACGCAGTATTTT | CASSSDPADTQYF
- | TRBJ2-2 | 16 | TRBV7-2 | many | TGTGCCAGCAGCTTATTCTCGGCAGGGAACACCGGGGAGCTGTTTTTT | CASSLFSAGNTGELFF
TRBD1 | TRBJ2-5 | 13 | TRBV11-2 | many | TGTGCCAGCAGTCCAACAGGGGGAGAGACCCAGTACTTC | CASSPTGGETQYF
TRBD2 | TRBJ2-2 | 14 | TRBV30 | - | TGTGCCTGGAGAGTGGGACTAGCAGTCGGGGAGCTGTTTTTT | CAWRVGLAVGELFF
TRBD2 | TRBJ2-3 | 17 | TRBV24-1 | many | TGTGCCACCAGTGACTCATCCGGGGGGGAGGGCACAGATACGCAGTATTTT | CATSDSSGGEGTDTQYF
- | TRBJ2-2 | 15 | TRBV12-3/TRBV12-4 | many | TGTGCCAGCAGTCCCCGAATTCGGGACACCGGGGAGCTGTTTTTT | CASSPRIRDTGELFF
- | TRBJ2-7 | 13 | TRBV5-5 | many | TGTGCCAGCAGCTGGACGGCGTCCTACGAGCAGTACTTC | CASSWTASYEQYF
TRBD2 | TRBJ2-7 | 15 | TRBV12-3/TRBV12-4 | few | TGTGCCAGCAGTTCCCGAGCGGGGTTCTTCTACGAGCAGTACTTC | CASSSRAGFFYEQYF
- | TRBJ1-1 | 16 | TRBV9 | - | TGTGCCAGCAGCGTCTCCTGTAGGGGTGTGAACACTGAAGCTTTCTTT | CASSVSCRGVNTEAFF